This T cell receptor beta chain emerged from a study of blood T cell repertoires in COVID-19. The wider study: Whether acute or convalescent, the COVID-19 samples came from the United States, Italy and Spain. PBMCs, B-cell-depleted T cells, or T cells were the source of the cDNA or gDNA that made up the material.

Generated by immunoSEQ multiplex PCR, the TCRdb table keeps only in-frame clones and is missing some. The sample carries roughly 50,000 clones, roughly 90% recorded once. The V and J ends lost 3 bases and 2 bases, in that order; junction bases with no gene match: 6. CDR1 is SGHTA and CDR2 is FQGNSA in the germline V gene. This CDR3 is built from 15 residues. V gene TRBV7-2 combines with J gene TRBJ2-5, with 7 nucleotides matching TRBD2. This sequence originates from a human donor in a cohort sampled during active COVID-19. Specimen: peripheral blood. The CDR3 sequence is CASSLQWGGQETQYF. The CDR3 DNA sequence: TGTGCCAGCAGCTTGCAATGGGGGGGGCAAGAGACCCAGTACTTC.